These 32 T cell receptor beta chains were all obtained from the same sample, sequenced in a study of blood T cell repertoires in COVID-19. Profiled with immunoSEQ multiplex PCR; TCRdb holds only in-frame clones, not every one. This table has roughly 190,000 clones, around four fifths appearing once. The sample consisted of peripheral blood. Receptors were obtained from a woman aged 70-85 years with COVID-19, enrolled during active disease.

The chain links TRBV25-1 to TRBJ1-4; D not certain. The length of the CDR3 is 11 residues. Germline loops: CDR1 MGHDK, CDR2 SYGVNS. Trimming pared 4 bases from V and 12 bases from J, leaving 9 bases between. The CDR3 region is CASSVEIQLFF. The CDR3 DNA is TGTGCCAGCAGTGTGGAGATTCAACTGTTTTTT. Using reference TRBV25-1 and TRBJ1-4 for the parts outside the CDR3, the full variable domain is EADIYQTPRYLVIGTGKKITLECSQTMGHDKMYWYQQDPGMELHLIHYSYGVNSTEKGDLSSESTVSRIRTEHFPLTLESARPSHTSQYLCASSVEIQLFFGSGTQLSVL.

The chain recombines TRBV6-5 with TRBJ2-3, with 10 bases fitting TRBD2. V gave up 0 bases and J gave up 3 bases; unmatched junction bases: 3. The CDR3 length is 16 residues. Germline CDR1 is MNHEY and CDR2 is SVGAGI. The CDR3 loop reads CASSYSQRGGTDTQYF. Here the CDR3 DNA reads TGTGCCAGCAGTTACTCACAGCGGGGGGGAACAGATACGCAGTATTTT.

V is TRBV12-3 or TRBV12-4 and J is TRBJ1-5, with unresolved D. The CDR3 has 13 residues. Trimming left V 3 bases short and J 7 bases short, with 10 bases between. For the CDR3, the DNA is TGTGCCAGCAGTTTGTCTCGGGTACAGCCCCAGCATTTT. It translates to CASSLSRVQPQHF.

The V gene is TRBV3-1 (or the pseudogene TRBV3-2), the J gene TRBJ2-1, with 10 bases fitting TRBD2. This CDR3 is 14 amino acids long. Germline V CDR1 and CDR2: LGHDT, YNNKEL (reference sequence). Trimming cost V 2 bases and J 8 bases; bases outside gene matches: 3. The CDR3 region has the DNA TGTGCCAGCAGCCAAACAAGCGGGGGGGATGAGCAGTTCTTC. Translation gives CASSQTSGGDEQFF.

The CDR3 DNA reads as TGTGCCAGCAGCACACAGGTTTTATATGGCTACACCTTC. It specifies CASSTQVLYGYTF. The J gene is TRBJ1-2, the V gene TRBV5-6; D may be TRBD1 (5 bases). This CDR3 is 13 amino acids long. CDR1 and CDR2 (germline): SGHDT, YYEEEE. V lost 4 bases, J lost 5 bases, and 12 bases lay in between.

This clone was counted a single time. The V and J genes are TRBV19 and TRBJ1-1, with a weak D call TRBD1 (5 bases). The germline gives CDR1 LNHDA, CDR2 SQIVND (reference sequence). The CDR3 length is 12 residues. Deletions cut 6 bases from V and 1 base from J, with 6 bases between. As DNA, the CDR3 is TGTGCCAGTAGCAGGGAGAACACTGAAGCTTTCTTT. Translated: CASSRENTEAFF.

V usage is TRBV9 and J usage is TRBJ2-7; TRBD2 matches 9 bases. V shed 6 bases and J 0 bases; nucleotides not matched to a gene: 13. This CDR3 is 17 amino acids long. Germline V gene data show CDR1 as SGDLS and CDR2 as YYNGEE. The CDR3 DNA reads TGTGCCAGCACTTTCATGATCCTAGCGGGGAGCTCCTACGAGCAGTACGTC. This sequence encodes CASTFMILAGSSYEQYV.

The V gene is TRBV24-1, the J gene TRBJ2-1, with D unclear. Germline V gives CDR1 KGHDR, CDR2 SFDVKD. Trimming took 3 bases from V and 5 from J, leaving 10 bases between them. The CDR3 consists of 14 residues. The CDR3 sequence is CATSDPLGNNEQFF. CDR3 nucleotide sequence: TGTGCCACCAGTGATCCCCTAGGAAACAATGAGCAGTTCTTC.

This chain joins TRBV5-4 and TRBJ2-3; D ambiguous. The CDR3 sequence is 11 residues long. V was shortened by 0 bases and J by 8 bases, with 4 bases between the two germline ends. Looked up from germline, CDR1 is SGHNT and CDR2 is YYREEE (reference sequence). DNA for the CDR3: TGTGCCAGCAGCTTGGACAGTACGCAGTATTTT. This sequence encodes CASSLDSTQYF.

The chain is built from TRBV7-9 and TRBJ2-3; a possible D gene is TRBD2 (6 bases). The CDR3 covers 15 residues. Looked up from germline, CDR1 is SEHNR and CDR2 is FQNEAQ (reference sequence). V lost 1 base and J lost 4, with 12 bases in between. This CDR3 is CASSLEGAGADTQYF. In DNA form, the CDR3 reads TGTGCCAGCAGCTTAGAGGGAGCGGGCGCAGATACGCAGTATTTT. Full variable domain (rest looked up from reference TRBV7-9 and TRBJ2-3): DTGVSQNPRHKITKRGQNVTFRCDPISEHNRLYWYRQTLGQGPEFLTYFQNEAQLEKSRLLSDRFSAERPKGSFSTLEIQRTEQGDSAMYLCASSLEGAGADTQYFGPGTRLTVL.

The V and J genes are TRBV20-1 and TRBJ2-5, with D hard to call. V dropped 3 bases and J dropped 4 bases, with 9 bases sitting between them. CDR1 is DFQATT and CDR2 is SNEGSKA in the germline V gene (reference sequence). The CDR3 covers 12 residues. In nucleotides, the CDR3 is TGCAGTGCTAGTCTGAACGGAGAGACCCAGTACTTC. This codes for CSASLNGETQYF.

V is TRBV6-5 and J is TRBJ1-6, with D possibly being TRBD1 (5 bases). Trimming shortened V by 3 bases and J by 7 bases, and 10 bases separated the two germline ends. Germline lookup yields CDR1 MNHEY and CDR2 SVGAGI. The CDR3 consists of 14 residues. The chain's CDR3 is CASSYVRANSPLHF. CDR3 nucleotides: TGTGCCAGCAGTTATGTCAGGGCGAATTCACCCCTCCACTTT.

The sample holds one count of this clone. The chain has TRBV5-4 and TRBJ2-3, with 7 bases fitting TRBD2. After removal of 4 bases from V and 5 bases from J, the junction contained 7 bases not matched to a gene. CDR3 size: 14 residues. The germline CDR1 and CDR2 sequences are SGHNT and YYREEE (reference sequence). The CDR3 DNA sequence: TGTGCCAGCAGCCAAAGGACGGGAGGAGATACGCAGTATTTT. Its translation: CASSQRTGGDTQYF.

The chain employs TRBV6-5 and TRBJ1-6, with D tentatively TRBD1 (5 bases). V dropped 4 bases and J dropped 4 bases, with 14 bases sitting between them. The CDR3 consists of 16 residues. CDR1 is MNHEY, CDR2 SVGAGI, per germline. CDR3 nucleotides: TGTGCCAGCAGTTCAACCCGCCAGGGATATAATTCACCCCTCCACTTT. It encodes CASSSTRQGYNSPLHF.

The chain joins TRBV6-6 to TRBJ1-2; the D is unclear. The CDR3 has 13 residues. V lost 6 bases and J 1 base, leaving 9 bases between the germline ends. Germline values: CDR1 MNHNY, CDR2 SVGAGI (reference sequence). DNA for the CDR3: TGTGCCAGCAGGGGAGAACTTAACTATGGCTACACCTTC. Translating it yields CASRGELNYGYTF.

The chain links TRBV5-4 to TRBJ2-5; D perhaps matches TRBD2 (5 bases). Trimming removed 1 base from V and 3 bases from J, with 13 bases in between. The CDR3 sequence is 15 residues long. Germline V lookup: CDR1 SGHNT, CDR2 YYREEE (reference sequence). CDR3 DNA: TGTGCCAGCAGCTTGACTAGTACGGGGAAAGAGACCCAGTACTTC. It is translated as CASSLTSTGKETQYF.

The chain links TRBV7-9 to TRBJ2-3; TRBD2 aligns across 7 bases. CDR1 and CDR2 from the germline V gene are SEHNR and FQNEAQ (reference sequence). J lost 12 bases, V lost 6 bases, and 18 bases had no gene match. This CDR3 region has 15 residues. CDR3 coding DNA: TGTGCCAGCAGTGAAAGTCTCCTCGGTCTAGCGGAACAGTATTTT. It encodes CASSESLLGLAEQYF. Full variable domain (rest looked up from reference TRBV7-9 and TRBJ2-3): DTGVSQNPRHKITKRGQNVTFRCDPISEHNRLYWYRQTLGQGPEFLTYFQNEAQLEKSRLLSDRFSAERPKGSFSTLEIQRTEQGDSAMYLCASSESLLGLAEQYFGPGTRLTVL.

This clone was detected only a few times. The chain recombines TRBV5-1 with TRBJ2-1, with 7 nucleotides matching TRBD1. The CDR3 runs to 13 residues. The junction had 4 bases not matched to a gene; V was cut back by 4 bases and J by 6 bases. Germline assignment: CDR1 SGHRS and CDR2 YFSETQ. The CDR3 region is CASSVTGSNEQFF. The CDR3 DNA reads TGCGCCAGCAGCGTGACAGGGAGCAATGAGCAGTTCTTC.

J is TRBJ2-5 and V is TRBV6-2 or TRBV6-3; 9 bases match TRBD2. Germline V gives CDR1 MNHEY, CDR2 SVGEGT. The trim removed 6 bases at V and 7 bases at J, leaving 9 bases unmatched. This CDR3 has 14 amino acids. The DNA of the CDR3 is TGTGCCAGCAGCTTTAGCGGGAGCGGACTGACCCAGTACTTC. Residues: CASSFSGSGLTQYF.

The V gene is TRBV28, the J gene TRBJ2-3; D perhaps matches TRBD1 (6 bases). The CDR3 is 14 residues long. CDR1 is MDHEN and CDR2 is SYDVKM in the germline V gene. V was trimmed by 3 bases and J by 0 bases, leaving 7 bases between them. CDR3 in DNA: TGTGCCAGCAGTTTTGGGGGCAGCACAGATACGCAGTATTTT. This codes for CASSFGGSTDTQYF. Drawing the rest from reference TRBV28 and TRBJ2-3, the complete variable domain is DVKVTQSSRYLVKRTGEKVFLECVQDMDHENMFWYRQDPGLGLRLIYFSYDVKMKEKGDIPEGYSVSREKKERFSLILESASTNQTSMYLCASSFGGSTDTQYFGPGTRLTVL.

The chain couples TRBV14 to TRBJ1-1, with TRBD1 matching 9 bases. The CDR3 is 14 amino acids. Trimming removed 4 bases from V and 6 bases from J; junction bases left unmatched: 6. CDR1 is SGHDN, CDR2 FVKESK, per germline. Written as DNA, the CDR3 is TGTGCCAGCAGCCGGGGGACAGGGCTCGCTGAAGCTTTCTTT. Translation: CASSRGTGLAEAFF.

The V call is TRBV19, the J call TRBJ1-4, with D possibly TRBD1 on 6 matching bases. The CDR3 contains 16 residues. The V end was cut by 5 bases, the J end by 8 bases, with 21 bases between. CDR1 and CDR2 (germline): LNHDA, SQIVND (reference sequence). This chain's CDR3 is CASSVPPGHHGEKLFF. The CDR3 nucleotides are TGTGCCAGTAGTGTACCTCCGGGACACCATGGGGAAAAACTGTTTTTT.

The chain has TRBV27 and TRBJ1-6, with TRBD1 as a possible D gene (6 bases). The ends were cut back, 3 bases at V and 9 bases at J, with 15 bases in the middle. This CDR3 spans 15 amino acids. The V gene's germline CDR1 is MNHEY and CDR2 SMNVEV (reference sequence). In DNA, the CDR3 is TGTGCCAGCAGTTTGGGGGGGGGCGCGGGTTCACCCCTCCACTTT. This gives the protein CASSLGGGAGSPLHF.

This chain joins TRBV19 and TRBJ2-7, with 8 bases that match TRBD1. CDR1 is LNHDA and CDR2 is SQIVND in the germline V gene (reference sequence). Germline trimming cut 9 bases from V and 5 bases from J; bases unmatched to any gene: 3. CDR3 length: 11 residues. The CDR3 sequence is CARTGDNEQYF. For the CDR3, the DNA is TGTGCCAGGACAGGGGACAACGAGCAGTACTTC. The entire variable domain, with the rest obtained from reference TRBV19 and TRBJ2-7, is as follows: DGGITQSPKYLFRKEGQNVTLSCEQNLNHDAMYWYRQDPGQGLRLIYYSQIVNDFQKGDIAEGYSVSREKKESFPLTVTSAQKNPTAFYLCARTGDNEQYFGPGTRLTVT.

V is TRBV27 and J is TRBJ2-1, with D perhaps matching TRBD1 (7 bases). V gave up 6 bases and J gave up 8 bases, with 26 bases separating them. The CDR3 totals 17 residues. The germline V gene encodes CDR1 MNHEY and CDR2 SMNVEV (reference sequence). Written as DNA, the CDR3 is TGTGCCAGCAGCCCAGGGGGGATAGGGGGCCTGTCGGATGAGCAGTTCTTC. Translation gives CASSPGGIGGLSDEQFF.

V usage is TRBV6-1 and J usage is TRBJ2-7; D unresolved. The germline V gene has CDR1 MNHNS and CDR2 SASEGT. This CDR3 has 13 amino acids. The germline V and J ends were trimmed by 6 bases and 3 bases, with 12 bases remaining between them. In DNA form, the CDR3 reads TGTGCCAGCAGCTTTACCCTCAGCTACGAGCAGTACTTC. Residues: CASSFTLSYEQYF.

The V call is TRBV24-1, the J call TRBJ1-2, with D maybe TRBD1 (5 bases). Trimming removed 4 bases at V and 0 bases at J, with 14 bases between. Per germline, CDR1 KGHDR and CDR2 SFDVKD. This CDR3 region has 16 residues. CDR3 region: CATSDSDQGPNYGYTF. The DNA of the CDR3 is TGTGCCACCAGTGACTCTGACCAGGGTCCTAACTATGGCTACACCTTC.

This clone was seen once. The chain combines TRBV27 with TRBJ1-1; 8 nucleotides line up with TRBD1. CDR3 length: 17 amino acids. Germline values: CDR1 MNHEY, CDR2 SMNVEV (reference sequence). Germline trimming cut 2 bases from V and 0 bases from J; bases unmatched to any gene: 8. DNA of the CDR3: TGTGCCAGCAGTTTAAACTCAGGGGGCGGATTGAACACTGAAGCTTTCTTT. As protein: CASSLNSGGGLNTEAFF.

The chain links TRBV2 to TRBJ2-7, with D perhaps TRBD1 (6 bases). V was shortened by 7 bases and J by 4 bases, with 17 bases between the two germline ends. Germline V gives CDR1 SNHLY, CDR2 FYNNEI. The CDR3 totals 14 residues. In DNA form, the CDR3 reads TGTGCCAGCAACCCGGCCAGGGGAGTGTACGAGCAGTACTTC. Translated, it gives CASNPARGVYEQYF. The full variable domain, rest sourced from reference TRBV2 and TRBJ2-7, is EPEVTQTPSHQVTQMGQEVILRCVPISNHLYFYWYRQILGQKVEFLVSFYNNEISEKSEIFDDQFSVERPDGSNFTLKIRSTKLEDSAMYFCASNPARGVYEQYFGPGTRLTVT.

This sequence joins TRBV2 and TRBJ1-1; D remains ambiguous. The V end lost 5 bases, the J end lost 6 bases, and 7 bases lay between the germline ends. Germline CDR1 and CDR2: SNHLY and FYNNEI. This CDR3 spans 11 amino acids. CDR3 nucleotides: TGTGCCAGCAGTCCGTACTCTGAAGCTTTCTTT. Its protein product is CASSPYSEAFF.

This chain connects TRBV7-7 to TRBJ1-6; TRBD1 is a possible D gene (5 bases). Trimming left V 5 bases short and J 9 bases short, with 20 bases between. The CDR3 loop spans 16 amino acids. The germline V gene encodes CDR1 SSHAT and CDR2 FNYEAQ (reference sequence). The CDR3 DNA follows: TGTGCCAGCAGCATTACTCAGGACAAGGCGGCTTCACCCCTCCACTTT. Translation: CASSITQDKAASPLHF. Supplemented by reference TRBV7-7 and TRBJ1-6, the full variable domain reads GAGVSQSPRYKVTKRGQDVTLRCDPISSHATLYWYQQALGQGPEFLTYFNYEAQPDKSGLPSDRFSAERPEGSISTLTIQRTEQRDSAMYRCASSITQDKAASPLHFGNGTRLTVT.

The gene calls are TRBV2 and TRBJ2-3, with 10 positions matching TRBD2. CDR3 length: 15 residues. Germline V CDR1 and CDR2: SNHLY, FYNNEI. V lost 5 bases and J lost 3; bases outside the gene matches: 5. The CDR3 bases are TGTGCCAGCAGTCCTAGCGGGAGCGTGACAGATACGCAGTATTTT. Its translation: CASSPSGSVTDTQYF.